This is a list of T cell receptor beta chains from one sample in a study of Graves' ophthalmopathy and Graves' hyperthyroidism. TCRdb fed the multiplex PCR reads into MiXCR, producing one record per CDR3 protein. Of 1 million to 1.3 million distinct CDR3 sequences in the sample, approximately 35% were seen once. Input material: peripheral blood or thyroid tissue (not recorded which). These receptors were taken from an adult man with Graves' hyperthyroidism. Both conserved end residues are part of each CDR3. D genes are given only for firm matches. The size of a clone is reported for some rows only, either as once, few or many, or as a class for expanded clones.

d_gene	abundance	v_gene	j_gene	CDR3nt	CDR3aa
NA	NA	TRBV5-1	TRBJ2-7	TGCGCCAGCAGCTTGGAAGGGCAGATCGCCTACGAGCAGTACTTC	CASSLEGQIAYEQYF
TRBD1	NA	TRBV10-2	TRBJ2-7	TGCGCCAGCAGTGATTCGGGACAGGGGGCGGGAGAGCAGTACTTC	CASSDSGQGAGEQYF
TRBD2	many	TRBV7-9	TRBJ2-7	TGTGCCAGCAGCCACCAGCGGGAGGGCCGCTACGAGCAGTACTTC	CASSHQREGRYEQYF
NA	few	TRBV2	TRBJ2-7	TGTGCCAGCAGGACGACAGGTAACTCCTACGAGCAGTACTTC	CASRTTGNSYEQYF
TRBD1	NA	TRBV6-5	TRBJ1-1	TGTGCCAGCAGTCCAGAAGGACAGGGGAACCCGGAAGCTTTCTTT	CASSPEGQGNPEAFF
NA	many	TRBV9	TRBJ1-6	TGTGCCAGCAGCCCGACCTCGGATTCACCCCTCCACTTT	CASSPTSDSPLHF
NA	few	TRBV4-3	TRBJ2-7	TGCGCCAGCAGCCAAGCCGTAGGGGCGGTTGGGTACTTC	CASSQAVGAVGYF
NA	many	TRBV20-1	TRBJ2-7	TGCAGTGCTATCCCAGGTGTAGCGTACGAGCAGTACTTC	CSAIPGVAYEQYF
NA	NA	TRBV9	TRBJ2-2	TGTGCCAGCAGCGTAACGGGGAATTCGAACGCCGGGGAGCTGTTTTTT	CASSVTGNSNAGELFF
TRBD1	NA	TRBV7-2	TRBJ1-2	TGTGCGTGTGGGACAGGGGGCCTGGTGTATGGCTACACCTTC	CACGTGGLVYGYTF
NA	many	TRBV11-2	TRBJ1-2	TGTGCCAGCAGCTATTCGACAGGCCCGATCTATGGCTACACCTTC	CASSYSTGPIYGYTF
NA	few	TRBV4-1	TRBJ1-6	TGCGCCAGCAGCCAAGAACAAGGACGGCAATATAATTCACCCCTCCACTTT	CASSQEQGRQYNSPLHF
NA	NA	TRBV29-1	TRBJ2-2	TGCAGCGCCGATTGGCCCGGGACAGGGGAGCTGTTTTTT	CSADWPGTGELFF
TRBD1	NA	TRBV6-2/TRBV6-3	TRBJ2-5	TGTGCCAGCAGTGCCTATACCGACAGGGAAGAGACCCAGTACTTC	CASSAYTDREETQYF
TRBD1	many	TRBV7-9	TRBJ2-7	TGTGCCAGCAGCTTGCGGCGCGACAGGGATTCCTACGAGCAGTACTTC	CASSLRRDRDSYEQYF
NA	many	TRBV12-3/TRBV12-4	TRBJ1-1	TGTGCCAGCAGTTTGGGGTCAGCGGAAGCTTTCTTT	CASSLGSAEAFF
TRBD2	NA	TRBV25-1	TRBJ2-7	TGTGCCACCTCCCTGGGGGGGTGGGGTGAGCAGTACTTC	CATSLGGWGEQYF
NA	many	TRBV5-1	TRBJ2-2	TGCGCCAGCAGGCGACCGAACACCGGGGAGCTGTTTTTT	CASRRPNTGELFF
NA	few	TRBV5-1	TRBJ2-3	TGCGCCAGCAGCACAGGACAGCACACAGATACGCAGTATTTT	CASSTGQHTDTQYF
TRBD1	once	TRBV7-4	TRBJ1-6	TGTGCCAGCAGCCCTAAAACGACAGGGGGCTACCTCCACTTT	CASSPKTTGGYLHF
NA	NA	TRBV6-5	TRBJ2-7	TGTGCCAGCTCGACACTCGAGAGCTCCTACGAGCAGTACTTC	CASSTLESSYEQYF
NA	few	TRBV4-3	TRBJ1-4	TGCGCCAGCAGCCAAGTTTTCCGGGGAGATAATGAAAAACTGTTTTTT	CASSQVFRGDNEKLFF
TRBD1	many	TRBV2	TRBJ2-5	TGTGCCAGCAGTGGGACAGGGGAGACCCAGTACTTC	CASSGTGETQYF
TRBD2	once	TRBV20-1	TRBJ2-7	TGCAGTGCTAAGCCTAGCGGGGATAGCTCCTACGAGCAGTACTTC	CSAKPSGDSSYEQYF
NA	many	TRBV2	TRBJ1-2	TGTGCCAGCAGCAAGACCGAAACTGCCACTAACTATGGCTACACCTTC	CASSKTETATNYGYTF
TRBD1	once	TRBV20-1	TRBJ1-6	TGCAGTGCTAGGGATCGAACAGGGGGCGGTTCACCCCTCCACTTT	CSARDRTGGGSPLHF
NA	many	TRBV20-1	TRBJ2-7	TGCAGTGCTAGTGGCCCATCCGCCTACGAGCAGTACTTC	CSASGPSAYEQYF
NA	many	TRBV29-1	TRBJ2-7	TGCAGCGTTGTTTCGGTCTCCTACGAGCAGTACTTC	CSVVSVSYEQYF
TRBD1	few	TRBV4-3	TRBJ2-5	TGCGCCAGCAGCCAAGATAGAAGGGGGCGAGAGACCCAGTACTTC	CASSQDRRGRETQYF
TRBD2	many	TRBV24-1	TRBJ2-7	TGTGCCACCAGTAAGGGGCGACTAGCGGGCGAGGGAACCTACGAGCAGTACTTC	CATSKGRLAGEGTYEQYF
TRBD1	few	TRBV10-3	TRBJ1-4	TGTGCCACCAGCCCGGGACAGAAGAATGAAAAACTGTTTTTT	CATSPGQKNEKLFF
TRBD1	many	TRBV2	TRBJ2-2	TGTGCCAGATCAGACAGGGACACCGGGGAGCTGTTTTTT	CARSDRDTGELFF
NA	NA	TRBV12-3/TRBV12-4	TRBJ1-5	TGTGCCAGCAGTACCCAATGGGCGCCGAGTCGTTCCCAGCATTTT	CASSTQWAPSRSQHF
NA	few	TRBV11-2	TRBJ1-4	TGTGCCAGCAGCTTAGACTATGGATCTAATGAAAAACTGTTTTTT	CASSLDYGSNEKLFF
NA	NA	TRBV10-3	TRBJ1-1	TGTGCTCCTACAGGGATGAACACTGAAGCTTTCTTT	CAPTGMNTEAFF
NA	NA	TRBV29-1	TRBJ1-3	TGCAGCGCTGAAGGGGACACCATATATTTT	CSAEGDTIYF
NA	few	TRBV12-3/TRBV12-4	TRBJ2-2	TGTGCCAGCAGTGGACCCATAGCGAACACCGGGGAGCTGTTTTTT	CASSGPIANTGELFF
TRBD1	NA	TRBV18	TRBJ2-7	TGTGCCAGCTCACCACCAGGGCCTGACAGGGGATACGAGCAGTACTTC	CASSPPGPDRGYEQYF
NA	many	TRBV20-1	TRBJ2-7	TGCAGTGCTAGACTCGGGCAGAAGAGCTCCTACGAGCAGTACTTC	CSARLGQKSSYEQYF
NA	few	TRBV5-5	TRBJ1-1	TGTGCCTGGACCAACCGCCAGGGGAACACTGAAGCTTTCTTT	CAWTNRQGNTEAFF
TRBD2	NA	TRBV5-1	TRBJ2-7	TGCGCCAGCAGCCCGCGGGGGGCGGCCAGTCCCTACGAGCAGTACTTC	CASSPRGAASPYEQYF
NA	few	TRBV5-1	TRBJ2-3	TGCGCCAGCAGAGAGGGGCTCCCAGATACGCAGTATTTT	CASREGLPDTQYF
NA	many	TRBV24-1	TRBJ2-2	TGTGCCACCAGTGCGACAGTTGCCGGGGAGCTGTTTTTT	CATSATVAGELFF
NA	NA	TRBV25-1	TRBJ1-4	TGTGCCAGCAGTGAAGGGTTACGGGAAAAACTGTTTTTT	CASSEGLREKLFF
TRBD1	few	TRBV6-5	TRBJ2-6	TGTGCCAGCAGGCGATCCCCGACAGGGGGCTCTGGGGCCAACGTCCTGACTTTC	CASRRSPTGGSGANVLTF
TRBD2	few	TRBV5-6	TRBJ2-2	TGTGCCAGCAGCTTGGAGGCGGGAGAGGGTAACACCGGGGAGCTGTTTTTT	CASSLEAGEGNTGELFF
TRBD2	NA	TRBV7-9	TRBJ2-7	TGTGCCAGCAGCCAACGAGCGACTAGCGGGGGGGAGATACCCTACGAGCAGTACTTC	CASSQRATSGGEIPYEQYF
TRBD1	NA	TRBV29-1	TRBJ1-1	TGCAGCGTTGAAGATCGGGACAGGATGCTAGGCACTGAAGCTTTCTTT	CSVEDRDRMLGTEAFF
TRBD2	NA	TRBV5-4	TRBJ2-3	TGTGCAAAGCGGGAGTGGTTGACAGATACGCAGTATTTT	CAKREWLTDTQYF
NA	many	TRBV20-1	TRBJ1-4	TGCAGTGCTAGAGATAGACGGGCAGGGGAAAAACTGTTTTTT	CSARDRRAGEKLFF
NA	many	TRBV19	TRBJ1-1	TGTGCCAGTAGTAGATCCGGACAGATGAACACTGAAGCTTTCTTT	CASSRSGQMNTEAFF
TRBD1	many	TRBV29-1	TRBJ2-5	TGCAGCGCACGCGGCGAAATCGACAGGGAGTGGGAGACCCAGTACTTC	CSARGEIDREWETQYF
TRBD1	many	TRBV7-2	TRBJ2-7	TGTGCCAGCAGCTTAGATCAGGGGGACTACGAGCAGTACTTC	CASSLDQGDYEQYF
NA	many	TRBV9	TRBJ2-5	TGTGCCAGCAGCGTAGAGGGAAGGGGGACCCAGTACTTC	CASSVEGRGTQYF
TRBD2	many	TRBV7-8	TRBJ2-5	TGTGCCAGCAGCTTAACACCGGGACTAGAAGACTTGTACCAAGAGACCCAGTACTTC	CASSLTPGLEDLYQETQYF
TRBD2	NA	TRBV29-1	TRBJ2-7	TGCAGCGACCAGGGACTAGCGGCCCACGAGCAGTACTTC	CSDQGLAAHEQYF
NA	NA	TRBV10-3	TRBJ1-1	TGTGCCATCGAGACAGAGAACACTGAAGCTTTCTTT	CAIETENTEAFF